This is a list of T cell receptor beta chains from one sample in a study of CD4+ T cells in melanoma. TCRdb's copy holds only in-frame clones and misses some; the assay was immunoSEQ multiplex PCR. The data show about 140,000 clones, 80% to 95% seen once. Receptors were obtained from a human donor with melanoma. Each CDR3 is given with its conserved first and last residue. Fields, in order: J gene, D gene, clone size, V gene, CDR3 protein, CDR3 DNA. A D gene is named only where the DNA matches it firmly. Not all rows give a size; the values are once, few, many and, for expanded clones, a class.

j_gene: TRBJ1-5; d_gene: TRBD1; abundance: once; v_gene: TRBV19; CDR3aa: CASHRGGEAQPQHF; CDR3nt: TGTGCCAGCCACAGGGGAGGGGAGGCTCAGCCCCAGCATTTT
j_gene: TRBJ1-3; d_gene: NA; abundance: NA; v_gene: TRBV7-3; CDR3aa: CASSFLPGNTIYF; CDR3nt: TGTGCCAGCAGCTTCTTACCTGGAAACACCATATATTTT
j_gene: TRBJ2-2; d_gene: TRBD1; abundance: NA; v_gene: TRBV5-1; CDR3aa: CASSHGGRGSTGELFF; CDR3nt: TGCGCCAGCAGCCACGGAGGCAGGGGGTCTACCGGGGAGCTGTTTTTT
j_gene: TRBJ1-1; d_gene: NA; abundance: NA; v_gene: TRBV7-3; CDR3aa: CASSVRGNTEAFF; CDR3nt: TGTGCCAGCAGCGTCCGGGGGAACACTGAAGCTTTCTTT
j_gene: TRBJ1-6; d_gene: NA; abundance: NA; v_gene: TRBV7-8; CDR3aa: CASSLGGISPLHF; CDR3nt: TGTGCCAGCAGCTTAGGGGGGATTTCACCCCTCCACTTT
j_gene: TRBJ2-7; d_gene: TRBD1; abundance: NA; v_gene: TRBV5-4; CDR3aa: CASRGGQAYSYEQYF; CDR3nt: TGTGCCAGCAGAGGGGGACAGGCCTACTCCTACGAGCAGTACTTC
j_gene: TRBJ2-1; d_gene: NA; abundance: NA; v_gene: TRBV4-2; CDR3aa: CASSQGWADEQFF; CDR3nt: TGTGCCAGCAGCCAAGGGTGGGCCGATGAGCAGTTCTTC
j_gene: TRBJ2-3; d_gene: TRBD2; abundance: NA; v_gene: TRBV27; CDR3aa: CASSLEGLASDTQYF; CDR3nt: TGTGCCAGCAGTTTAGAGGGACTAGCGTCAGATACGCAGTATTTT
j_gene: TRBJ1-6; d_gene: NA; abundance: NA; v_gene: TRBV18; CDR3aa: CASSAGVDNSPLHF; CDR3nt: TGTGCCAGCTCAGCGGGGGTGGATAATTCACCCCTCCACTTT
j_gene: TRBJ1-2; d_gene: NA; abundance: NA; v_gene: TRBV5-1; CDR3aa: CASSLGSLDYGYTF; CDR3nt: TGCGCCAGCAGCTTGGGCAGCCTGGACTATGGCTACACCTTC
j_gene: TRBJ1-2; d_gene: NA; abundance: NA; v_gene: TRBV5-6; CDR3aa: CASSSGSYGYTF; CDR3nt: TGTGCCAGCAGTTCAGGATCCTATGGCTACACCTTC